This T cell receptor (beta chain) was observed in a study of PD-1 blockade in classical Hodgkin lymphoma. Overall study findings and caveats: Baseline TCR diversity was reportedly lower in newly diagnosed patients than healthy donors.

On this clone: Its antigen is undetermined.

Germline V gene data show CDR1 as MNHEY and CDR2 as SMNVEV (reference sequence). V lost 0 bases to trimming and J lost 4 bases, with 16 bases between them. This CDR3 is 17 amino acids long. The time point is: newly diagnosed, previously untreated cHL patient sample. Purified CD4+ T cells were obtained from thawed PBMCs through magnetic negative selection. Libraries were prepared by immunoSEQ multiplex PCR; TCRdb keeps only in-frame clonotypes and omits some of them. The top ten clones hold around 1.3% of a sample with 25,000 to 35,000 clones, about 87% of them seen once. The J gene is TRBJ2-1, the V gene TRBV27, with TRBD2 as a possible D gene (6 bases). This clonotype was sampled from a human donor with classical Hodgkin lymphoma. The sample was CD4+ T cells from blood. DNA for the CDR3: TGTGCCAGCAGTTTATCCCCGAGGCGGGAACCTTACAATGAGCAGTTCTTC. This translates into CASSLSPRREPYNEQFF.